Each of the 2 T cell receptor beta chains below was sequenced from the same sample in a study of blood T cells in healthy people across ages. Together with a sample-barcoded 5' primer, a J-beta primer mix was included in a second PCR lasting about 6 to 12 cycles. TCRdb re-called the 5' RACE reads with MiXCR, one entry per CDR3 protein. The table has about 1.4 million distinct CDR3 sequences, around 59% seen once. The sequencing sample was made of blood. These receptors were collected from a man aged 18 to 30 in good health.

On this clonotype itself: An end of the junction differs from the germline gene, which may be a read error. This CDR3 reads CARSQGGLAGVPNEQFF. CDR3 bases: TGCGCCCGCAGCCAAGGAGGTCTAGCGGGGGTCCCAAATGAGCAGTTCTTC. This chain links TRBV4-3 with TRBJ2-1; 10 bases are shared with TRBD2. Germline V gives CDR1 LGHNA, CDR2 YSLEER. The CDR3 spans 17 residues.

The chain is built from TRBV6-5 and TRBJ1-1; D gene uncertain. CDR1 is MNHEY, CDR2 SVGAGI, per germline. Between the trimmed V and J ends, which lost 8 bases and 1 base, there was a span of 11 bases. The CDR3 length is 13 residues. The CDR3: CASVKPPNTEAFF. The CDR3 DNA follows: TGTGCCAGCGTGAAGCCACCGAACACTGAAGCTTTCTTT.